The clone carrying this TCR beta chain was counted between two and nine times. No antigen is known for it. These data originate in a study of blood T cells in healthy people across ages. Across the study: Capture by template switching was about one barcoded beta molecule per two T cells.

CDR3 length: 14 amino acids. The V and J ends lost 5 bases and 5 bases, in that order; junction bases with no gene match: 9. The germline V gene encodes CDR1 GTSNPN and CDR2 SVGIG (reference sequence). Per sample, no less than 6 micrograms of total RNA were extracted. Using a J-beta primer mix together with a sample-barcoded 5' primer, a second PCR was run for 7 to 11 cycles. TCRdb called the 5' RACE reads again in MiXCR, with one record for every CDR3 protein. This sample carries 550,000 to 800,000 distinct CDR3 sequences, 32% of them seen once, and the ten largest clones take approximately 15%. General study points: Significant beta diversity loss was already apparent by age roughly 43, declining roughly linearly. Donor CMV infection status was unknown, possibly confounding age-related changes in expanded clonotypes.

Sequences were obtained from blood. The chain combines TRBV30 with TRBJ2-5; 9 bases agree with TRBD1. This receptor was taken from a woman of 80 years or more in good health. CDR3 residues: CAWEGGQGWETQYF. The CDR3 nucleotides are TGTGCCTGGGAGGGGGGACAGGGTTGGGAGACCCAGTACTTC.